The entry that follows covers one TCR beta chain sequence. Its antigen is undetermined. Repertoires were generated with immunoSEQ multiplex PCR, while TCRdb's copy carries only in-frame clones and drops some. The data show fewer than 35,000 clones, with roughly 86% seen just once and over 0.4% held by the top ten. The V and J ends lost 6 bases and 2 bases, in that order; junction bases with no gene match: 9. This CDR3 contains 15 residues. Looked up from germline, CDR1 is LNHNV and CDR2 is YYDKDF (reference sequence). The record originates from a study of PD-1 blockade in classical Hodgkin lymphoma. Turning to the study itself: Once every 2 weeks, patients received intravenous nivolumab at 3 mg/kg. Study findings and constraints: Possibly reflecting disease activity or prior therapy, repertoire differences have causes that remain undefined.

The sample's time point: cycle 4 day 1 (C4D1), after more than five weeks of nivolumab. With no exception, relapse followed autologous stem cell transplantation in all patients, and brentuximab vedotin exposure varied. Magnetic depletion of unwanted cells isolated CD4+ T cells from thawed PBMCs. This clonotype was sampled from a human donor with classical Hodgkin lymphoma. Sequences were derived from CD4+ T cells from blood, sampled before the fourth cycle of nivolumab. The V call is TRBV15, the J call TRBJ2-5; 7 bases agree with TRBD1. CDR3 protein: CATRPNPGQQETQYF. The CDR3 DNA follows: TGTGCCACCAGACCAAACCCGGGACAGCAAGAGACCCAGTACTTC.